The clone carrying this TCR beta chain has more than one count but fewer than ten. These data are taken from a study of cytomegalovirus exposure and HLA in healthy donors. The trim removed 1 base at V and 0 bases at J, leaving 9 bases unmatched. CDR1 is SQVTM, CDR2 ANQGSEA, per germline. The CDR3 consists of 17 residues. PCR involved 60 Vbeta and 13 Jbeta primers. The method was immunoSEQ multiplex PCR; TCRdb's version includes in-frame clones alone and lacks a portion of them. The data contain under 200,000 clones, 68% of them singletons. The chain links TRBV29-1 to TRBJ1-1, with 9 positions matching TRBD1. The sample taken for sequencing was PBMCs. The TCR comes from a man aged 45-65 years in good health and CMV-seronegative. This chain's CDR3 is CSVEGGDRAFMNTEAFF. The CDR3 DNA sequence: TGCAGCGTTGAAGGGGGGGACAGGGCGTTTATGAACACTGAAGCTTTCTTT.